The TCR beta chain described here comes from a study of T cell clonotyping in hematopoietic cell transplantation. Some clones are missing from TCRdb's copy, which holds only in-frame ones; the method was immunoSEQ multiplex PCR. The table lists roughly 37,000 clones, over 75% of them singletons. Whole-study results and caveats: Pathologically expanded recipient clonotypes increased progressively from day 30 to day 180 as diversity fell.

The germline CDR1 and CDR2 sequences are SGHTA and FQGTGA. Trimming stripped 3 bases from V and 1 base from J, with 19 bases between. CDR3 length equals 18 residues. Points on this clone: What it binds is unknown.

This chain connects TRBV7-3 to TRBJ2-1; TRBD2 is a possible D gene (6 bases). The material sequenced was peripheral blood mononuclear cells. This sequence originates from a middle-aged woman in good health. Some clones in this sample may be carry-over from other donors' samples. CDR3 DNA sequence: TGTGCCAGCAGCTTCCTTCCCGCAGGTAGCGGATCCTACAATGAGCAGTTCTTC. Translation: CASSFLPAGSGSYNEQFF.